Below, one T cell receptor beta chain is given with its context. Its antigen target is currently unknown. One base away there is no much larger clone; base qualities are not given. The V end loses 3 bases and the J end loses 9 bases, and a stretch of 11 bases separates them. From the germline V gene (reference sequence), CDR1 is SEHNR and CDR2 is FQNEAQ. The cysteine opens and the phenylalanine closes a CDR3 of 13 amino acids. Kept here is only the CDR3 DNA, which spans 39 bases and is read in frame from base 1. This entry belongs to a study of CD8 T cells in Susac syndrome (dated by TCRdb to about 2019). Regarding the research as a whole: Among the sequenced Susac syndrome patients, roughly six had clinically active disease and about eight were in clinical remission. At the time of blood withdrawal, Susac syndrome patients were either therapy-naive, taking corticosteroids (with some also receiving IVIg), or on IVIg alone. The study used repertoire sequencing to test whether antigen drove CD8+ T cell activation and differentiation in Susac syndrome.

RNA was extracted using the RNeasy kit, and roughly 0.45 to 1 ug of the RNA was reverse transcribed with random hexamers. The immunoSEQ multiplex PCR assay, which covers 54 Vbeta and 13 Jbeta segments, was used to amplify TCR beta CDR3 regions. PCR amplification bias was corrected by using a synthetic template baseline for primer optimization and computational correction. Per the source publication's procedure: Reads were annotated to V, D and J genes according to IMGT and were analyzed with immunoSEQ Analyzer, with only productive sequences retained. Clonality was computed as one minus Shannon entropy normalized by log2 of the number of productive unique sequences. For each patient and control, public and private clones were evaluated among the 100 most prevalent clones. A clone was defined as Susac-specific if it was absent from the healthy and MS cohorts, from about a thousand published viral clones and from other ImmuneACCESS disease sequences. In TCRdb, the public reads were trimmed at Q25 with fastp and aligned with MiXCR, with productive beta chains retained. Identical CDR3 protein sequences are pooled into one entry, listed with their most common genes and DNA. What appears here as the V and J calls and clone size reflects TCRdb's work, not the paper's. Recorded for this sample are 150,000 to 200,000 distinct CDR3 sequences; about 96% of them occurred a single time. The top ten clones comprise less than 0.15% of the sample.

What the research found in general, with its limitations: The number of individuals in the TCR sequencing and HLA analysis was recognized as being relatively small. In the CD4+ T cell repertoire of Susac syndrome patients, clonal expansion was not detected.

High-throughput TCR beta sequencing profiled peripheral blood CD8+ and CD4+ T cells from healthy donors, Susac syndrome patients and multiple sclerosis patients. Susac syndrome patients met recently defined diagnostic criteria for definite or probable disease. Bulk CD8+ and CD4+ T cells were purified by magnetic negative isolation, whereas CD8+ TEMRA cells were enriched by FACS. Blood was collected in EDTA tubes and processed within 24 hours, with PBMCs isolated through density gradient centrifugation. PBMCs intended for TCR sequencing were cryopreserved in liquid nitrogen and thawed later in a water bath at 37 degrees C. A purity of at least 90% was achieved for sorted or isolated CD4+, CD8+ and CD8+ TEMRA cells.

Sequenced sample: CD4+ T cells from PBMCs. The receptor comes from a human donor with Susac syndrome. The chain was built from TRBV7-9 and TRBJ2-2; the D segment cannot be called with confidence. The sequenced DNA is TGTGCCAGCAGCTTCACTGGGCCTCGGGAGCTGTTTTTT. It is translated as CASSFTGPRELFF.